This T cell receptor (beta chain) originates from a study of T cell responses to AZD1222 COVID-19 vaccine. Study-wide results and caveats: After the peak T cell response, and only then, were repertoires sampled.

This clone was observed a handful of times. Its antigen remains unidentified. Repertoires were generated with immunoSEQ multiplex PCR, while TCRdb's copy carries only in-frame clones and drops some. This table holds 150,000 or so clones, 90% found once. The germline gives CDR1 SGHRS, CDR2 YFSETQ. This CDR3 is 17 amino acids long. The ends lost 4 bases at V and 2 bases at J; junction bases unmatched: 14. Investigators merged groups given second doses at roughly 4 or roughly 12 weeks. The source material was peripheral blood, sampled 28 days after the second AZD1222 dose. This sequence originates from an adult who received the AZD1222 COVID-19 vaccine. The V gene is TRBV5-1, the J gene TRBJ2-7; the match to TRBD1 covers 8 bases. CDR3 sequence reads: CASSPSTTGGQTYEQYF. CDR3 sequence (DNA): TGCGCCAGCAGCCCTAGTACCACAGGGGGGCAAACCTACGAGCAGTACTTC.